This entry lists 30 T cell receptor beta chains sequenced from one sample in a study of spatial heterogeneity in lung cancer. TCRdb processed the 5' RACE reads anew with MiXCR; each CDR3 protein has one entry. The table includes around 75,000 distinct CDR3 sequences, about 14% detected once. Time point indicated: sample taken at primary tumor resection. Sequencing was performed on whole RNA extracted from tumor and nontumor lung tissue, or from frozen PBMC, and the material was left unsorted. The starting material was PBMCs, obtained at surgery. The receptor set was obtained from a male donor with early-stage non-small cell lung cancer.

The chain carries TRBV14 and TRBJ2-4, with a tentative D call TRBD1 (5 bases). Deletions cut 0 bases from V and 7 bases from J, with 13 bases between. CDR3 length equals 15 residues. Germline CDR1 is SGHDN and CDR2 is FVKESK. For the CDR3, the DNA is TGTGCCAGCAGCCAAGATCGACAGTTGAGGAACATTCAGTACTTC. Protein product: CASSQDRQLRNIQYF.

The CDR3 loop is CASSLTGTGNTIYF. CDR3 nucleotide sequence: TGTGCCAGCAGTCTGACGGGTACTGGAAACACCATATATTTT. The chain employs TRBV6-5 and TRBJ1-3; D is undetermined. Germline-derived CDR1 and CDR2 are MNHEY and SVGAGI. The CDR3 extends over 14 amino acids. V shed 5 bases and J shed 2 bases, with 10 bases lying between them.

This clonotype was detected only a few times. This chain joins TRBV20-1 and TRBJ2-3; 9 nucleotides line up with TRBD2. V was clipped by 0 bases and J by 3 bases; unmatched bases: 7. The CDR3 is 16 amino acids. Germline values: CDR1 DFQATT, CDR2 SNEGSKA (reference sequence). CDR3 sequence: CSARDLAGGETDTQYF. As DNA, the CDR3 is TGCAGTGCTAGAGATCTGGCGGGAGGGGAGACAGATACGCAGTATTTT.

This chain joins TRBV7-9 and TRBJ2-5, with TRBD1 matching over 9 bases. Germline V gives CDR1 SEHNR, CDR2 FQNEAQ (reference sequence). The CDR3 length is 15 residues. Unmatched junction bases numbered 10, after V lost 6 bases and J lost 5 bases. The CDR3 is CASRTGTGIPETQYF. The CDR3 DNA sequence: TGTGCCAGCAGGACAGGGACAGGGATTCCGGAGACCCAGTACTTC.

The CDR3 DNA is TGTGCCAGCAGCCCCGGGCGGCTCCCTCTGAACACTGAAGCTTTCTTT. As protein: CASSPGRLPLNTEAFF. The chain employs TRBV7-2 and TRBJ1-1; unclear D gene. Trimming took 5 bases from V and 0 from J, leaving 16 bases between them. Looked up from germline, CDR1 is SGHTA and CDR2 is FQGNSA. This CDR3 contains 16 residues.

Only a few counts were recorded for this clonotype. The rearrangement joins TRBV2 to TRBJ2-2, with 10 bases lining up with TRBD2. The CDR3 loop spans 15 amino acids. The germline gives CDR1 SNHLY, CDR2 FYNNEI. V gave up 8 bases and J gave up 1 base; unmatched junction bases: 4. The CDR3 region is CASLSGRVNTGELFF. CDR3 nucleotides: TGTGCCAGCCTAAGCGGGAGGGTGAACACCGGGGAGCTGTTTTTT.

Only a few counts were recorded for this clonotype. The chain joins TRBV7-8 to TRBJ1-1; no reliable D call. Germline CDR1 is SGHVS and CDR2 is FQNEAQ. This CDR3 has 13 residues. Trimming stripped 5 bases from V and 11 bases from J, with 18 bases between. CDR3 sequence (DNA): TGTGCCAGCAGCCTTAACGCGTTGGACGGGGCTTTCTTT. It translates to CASSLNALDGAFF.

J is TRBJ1-1 and V is TRBV7-3, with D maybe TRBD1 (5 bases). V was trimmed by 1 base and J by 4 bases, leaving 7 bases between them. Germline V lookup: CDR1 SGHTA, CDR2 FQGTGA. This CDR3 is built from 13 residues. The CDR3: CASSLSRVTEAFF. The CDR3 DNA reads TGTGCCAGCAGCTTAAGCAGGGTCACTGAAGCTTTCTTT.

J is TRBJ2-7 and V is TRBV2; maybe TRBD1 (5 bases). V shed 6 bases and J shed 7 bases, with 22 bases lying between them. CDR1 and CDR2 from the germline V gene are SNHLY and FYNNEI. This CDR3 is 15 amino acids long. The CDR3: CASSYHVWGAREQYF. CDR3 in DNA: TGTGCCAGCAGCTACCATGTTTGGGGCGCTCGGGAGCAGTACTTC.

The J gene is TRBJ2-4, the V gene TRBV29-1; D might be TRBD1 or TRBD2, each matching 5 bases. Germline CDR1 is SQVTM and CDR2 is ANQGSEA. This CDR3 contains 15 residues. Between the trimmed V and J ends, which lost 4 bases and 2 bases, there was a span of 15 bases. The CDR3 DNA follows: TGCAGCGTTGTCAAGAACCGGGACCCCAAAAACATTCAGTACTTC. It codes for CSVVKNRDPKNIQYF.

The chain recombines TRBV9 with TRBJ2-7; no reliable D call. This CDR3 spans 15 amino acids. Germline V lookup: CDR1 SGDLS, CDR2 YYNGEE. V gave up 0 bases and J gave up 2 bases, with 12 bases separating them. DNA of the CDR3: TGTGCCAGCAGCGTAGGTCCGATCCCCACCTACGAGCAGTACTTC. The encoded protein is CASSVGPIPTYEQYF. Full variable domain (outside the CDR3, taken from reference TRBV9 and TRBJ2-7): DSGVTQTPKHLITATGQRVTLRCSPRSGDLSVYWYQQSLDQGLQFLIQYYNGEERAKGNILERFSAQQFPDLHSELNLSSLELGDSALYFCASSVGPIPTYEQYFGPGTRLTVT.

The table lists this clonotype with a few counts. The chain employs TRBV7-2 and TRBJ2-1, with D possibly TRBD2 on 6 matching bases. Germline CDR1 reads SGHTA; CDR2 reads FQGNSA. V lost 2 bases, J lost 2 bases, and 10 bases lay in between. The CDR3 extends over 15 amino acids. The CDR3, as DNA: TGTGCCAGCAGCTTATACGGGAGCACCTACAATGAGCAGTTCTTC. Protein product: CASSLYGSTYNEQFF. The full variable domain, its missing parts supplied by reference TRBV7-2 and TRBJ2-1, is GAGVSQSPSNKVTEKGKDVELRCDPISGHTALYWYRQSLGQGLEFLIYFQGNSAPDKSGLPSDRFSAERTGGSVSTLTIQRTQQEDSAVYLCASSLYGSTYNEQFFGPGTRLTVL.

V and J are TRBV6-6 and TRBJ1-6, with TRBD1 matching 7 bases. V trimming: 7 bases; J trimming: 0 bases; junction bases outside the gene matches: 3. The CDR3 length is 15 residues. The germline V gene has CDR1 MNHNY and CDR2 SVGAGI (reference sequence). The CDR3, as DNA: TGTGCCAGCACCTGGACAGGCTCCTATAATTCACCCCTCCACTTT. Translation: CASTWTGSYNSPLHF.

In its sample, this clonotype was seen many times. The V call is TRBV19, the J call TRBJ1-5, with D tentatively TRBD1 (6 bases). Between the trimmed V and J ends, which lost 8 bases and 3 bases, there was a span of 11 bases. CDR1 and CDR2 from the germline V gene are LNHDA and SQIVND (reference sequence). CDR3 size: 13 residues. The CDR3 spells CASSDRLNQPQHF. The CDR3 nucleotides read TGTGCCAGTTCGGACAGACTCAATCAGCCCCAGCATTTT. The full variable domain, rest sourced from reference TRBV19 and TRBJ1-5, is DGGITQSPKYLFRKEGQNVTLSCEQNLNHDAMYWYRQDPGQGLRLIYYSQIVNDFQKGDIAEGYSVSREKKESFPLTVTSAQKNPTAFYLCASSDRLNQPQHFGDGTRLSIL.

This clonotype was seen at least ten times. The gene calls are TRBV11-2 and TRBJ1-1; the D is unclear. V lost 5 bases to trimming and J lost 3 bases, with 13 bases between them. This CDR3 region has 14 residues. Germline assignment: CDR1 SGHAT and CDR2 FQNNGV. The CDR3: CASSPNPRDTEAFF. The CDR3 DNA reads as TGTGCCAGCAGCCCAAATCCCCGTGACACTGAAGCTTTCTTT.

The chain combines TRBV4-1 with TRBJ2-4, with 8 bases identical to TRBD1. This CDR3 is 15 amino acids long. With V trimmed by 3 bases and J by 8 bases, 9 bases remained unmatched. Germline V gene data show CDR1 as MGHRA and CDR2 as YSYEKL. The CDR3 loop is CASSHPGQGSDIQYF. Here the CDR3 DNA reads TGCGCCAGCAGCCACCCAGGACAGGGATCGGACATTCAGTACTTC.

This clonotype was found a few times. This sequence joins TRBV12-3 or TRBV12-4 and TRBJ2-3, with 9 bases lining up with TRBD1. This CDR3 is built from 14 residues. Unmatched junction bases numbered 2, after V lost 3 bases and J lost 4 bases. Here the CDR3 reads CASSFRDRADTQYF. The CDR3, as DNA: TGTGCCAGCAGTTTCCGGGACAGGGCAGATACGCAGTATTTT.

This clonotype has more than one count but fewer than ten. The chain uses TRBV9 and TRBJ2-3; D could derive from TRBD1 or TRBD2 (5 bases each). V gave up 3 bases and J gave up 1 base, with 15 bases separating them. CDR1 is SGDLS and CDR2 is YYNGEE in the germline V gene. The CDR3 length is 16 residues. DNA for the CDR3: TGTGCCAGCAGCGCCCGGGACCATGGCGGCACAGATACGCAGTATTTT. Its translation: CASSARDHGGTDTQYF.

The V call is TRBV11-2, the J call TRBJ2-2; D perhaps matches TRBD2 (5 bases). The CDR3 contains 13 residues. Germline-derived CDR1 and CDR2 are SGHAT and FQNNGV. The V end was cut by 4 bases, the J end by 8 bases, with 11 bases between. As DNA, the CDR3 is TGTGCCAGCAGCTCGGACTGGTCAGGGGAGCTGTTTTTT. Protein sequence: CASSSDWSGELFF. Complete variable domain (other parts from reference TRBV11-2 and TRBJ2-2): EAGVAQSPRYKIIEKRQSVAFWCNPISGHATLYWYQQILGQGPKLLIQFQNNGVVDDSQLPKDRFSAERLKGVDSTLKIQPAKLEDSAVYLCASSSDWSGELFFGEGSRLTVL.

This sequence joins TRBV5-1 and TRBJ2-5, with 7 bases lining up with TRBD2. The CDR3 totals 15 residues. Germline loops: CDR1 SGHRS, CDR2 YFSETQ. Trimming took 0 bases from V and 2 from J; bases not matched to a gene: 4. The CDR3 sequence is CASSLVPLAQETQYF. In nucleotides, the CDR3 is TGCGCCAGCAGCTTGGTTCCACTAGCGCAAGAGACCCAGTACTTC.

This clonotype was detected many times. V usage is TRBV12-3 or TRBV12-4 and J usage is TRBJ1-1; D ambiguous. V was clipped by 1 base and J by 8 bases, with 5 bases between them. This CDR3 region has 11 residues. The CDR3 loop reads CASSLGAEAFF. CDR3 DNA: TGTGCCAGCAGTTTAGGGGCAGAAGCTTTCTTT.

This chain links TRBV12-3 or TRBV12-4 with TRBJ2-2; D call uncertain. Trimming pared 2 bases from V and 5 bases from J, leaving 12 bases between. This CDR3 has 15 amino acids. CDR3 in amino acids: CASSLYGRRTGELFF. The CDR3 region has the DNA TGTGCCAGCAGTTTATACGGGCGCAGGACCGGGGAGCTGTTTTTT.

The rearrangement links TRBV7-8 to TRBJ2-1, with D possibly TRBD2 on 6 matching bases. V shed 1 base and J shed 3 bases, with 13 bases lying between them. Germline CDR1 SGHVS, CDR2 FQNEAQ. This CDR3 has 16 amino acids. The CDR3 DNA reads TGTGCCAGCAGCTTAGGCCAGCGGGTTCGCTACAATGAGCAGTTCTTC. As protein: CASSLGQRVRYNEQFF.

This clonotype has only a few counts. The chain is built from TRBV5-1 and TRBJ2-1; the D gene is possibly TRBD2 (5 bases). The CDR3 contains 14 residues. The germline CDR1 and CDR2 sequences are SGHRS and YFSETQ. The V end was cut by 2 bases, the J end by 5 bases, with 11 bases between. The CDR3 nucleotides read TGCGCCAGCAGCTTCGTTTCCGGGGACAATGAGCAGTTCTTC. Its translation: CASSFVSGDNEQFF.

This chain connects TRBV4-3 to TRBJ2-5; 7 nucleotides align to TRBD1. The CDR3 has 16 residues. The ends lost 4 bases at V and 2 bases at J; junction bases unmatched: 10. Germline loops: CDR1 LGHNA, CDR2 YSLEER. The CDR3 nucleotides read TGCGCCAGCAGCCCACTGTGGGACAGTCCGCAAGAGACCCAGTACTTC. Translation: CASSPLWDSPQETQYF.

CDR3 sequence: CASRRADTQYF. CDR3 bases: TGTGCCAGCCGGAGGGCAGATACGCAGTATTTT. The V gene is TRBV19, the J gene TRBJ2-3, with D possibly being TRBD2 (6 bases). There are 11 residues in the CDR3. The germline gives CDR1 LNHDA, CDR2 SQIVND (reference sequence). V lost 9 bases and J lost 4, with 8 bases in between.

The V call is TRBV5-4, the J call TRBJ2-7, with 8 bases fitting TRBD2. Germline CDR1 is SGHNT and CDR2 is YYREEE (reference sequence). This CDR3 is 16 amino acids long. The V and J ends lost 4 bases and 2 bases, in that order; junction bases with no gene match: 11. The CDR3 sequence: CASSPNLAGSAYEQYF. The DNA for the CDR3 is TGTGCCAGCAGCCCCAACCTAGCGGGTTCGGCCTACGAGCAGTACTTC.

The chain links TRBV25-1 to TRBJ1-1; D ambiguous. The germline gives CDR1 MGHDK, CDR2 SYGVNS. V dropped 5 bases and J dropped 5 bases, with 9 bases sitting between them. The CDR3 covers 12 residues. The CDR3 sequence: CASSFSKTEAFF. The CDR3 DNA sequence: TGTGCCAGCAGTTTTAGTAAAACTGAAGCTTTCTTT.

This clonotype was counted at least ten times. The junction differs from germline at one of its ends, possibly a read error. V gene TRBV7-2 combines with J gene TRBJ2-4; the match to TRBD2 covers 10 bases. The V gene's germline CDR1 is SGHTA and CDR2 FQGNSA. The CDR3 has 14 residues. The CDR3 protein is CASSLAGVWNIQYF. As DNA, the CDR3 is TGTGCCAGCAGCCTAGCGGGAGTGTGGAACATTCAGTACTTC. The full variable domain, with the rest looked up from reference TRBV7-2 and TRBJ2-4, is GAGVSQSPSNKVTEKGKDVELRCDPISGHTALYWYRQSLGQGLEFLIYFQGNSAPDKSGLPSDRFSAERTGGSVSTLTIQRTQQEDSAVYLCASSLAGVWNIQYFGAGTRLSVL.

The chain is built from TRBV3-1 and TRBJ1-1; 7 bases line up with TRBD1. CDR1 and CDR2 (germline): LGHDT, YNNKEL (reference sequence). This CDR3 has 14 amino acids. V shed 3 bases, J shed 4 bases, and the junction held 5 bases outside the gene matches. The CDR3 DNA reads TGTGCCAGCAGCCAGTACAGGGGCTCCACTGAAGCTTTCTTT. Translating gives CASSQYRGSTEAFF.